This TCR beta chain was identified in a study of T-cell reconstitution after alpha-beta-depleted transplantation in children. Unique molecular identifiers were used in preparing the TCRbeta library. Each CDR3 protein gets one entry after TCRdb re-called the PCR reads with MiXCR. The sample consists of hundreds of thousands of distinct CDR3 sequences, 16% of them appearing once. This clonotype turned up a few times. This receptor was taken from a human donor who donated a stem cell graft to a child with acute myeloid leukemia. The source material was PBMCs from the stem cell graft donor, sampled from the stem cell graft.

The CDR3 DNA sequence: TGTGCCTCGGGGTCGGCGGACTATGGCTACACCTTC. This sequence encodes CASGSADYGYTF. The rearrangement joins TRBV7-9 to TRBJ1-2; D call uncertain. Trimming left V 11 bases short and J 3 bases short, with 13 bases between. Germline CDR1 reads SEHNR; CDR2 reads FQNEAQ (reference sequence). The CDR3 contains 12 residues.